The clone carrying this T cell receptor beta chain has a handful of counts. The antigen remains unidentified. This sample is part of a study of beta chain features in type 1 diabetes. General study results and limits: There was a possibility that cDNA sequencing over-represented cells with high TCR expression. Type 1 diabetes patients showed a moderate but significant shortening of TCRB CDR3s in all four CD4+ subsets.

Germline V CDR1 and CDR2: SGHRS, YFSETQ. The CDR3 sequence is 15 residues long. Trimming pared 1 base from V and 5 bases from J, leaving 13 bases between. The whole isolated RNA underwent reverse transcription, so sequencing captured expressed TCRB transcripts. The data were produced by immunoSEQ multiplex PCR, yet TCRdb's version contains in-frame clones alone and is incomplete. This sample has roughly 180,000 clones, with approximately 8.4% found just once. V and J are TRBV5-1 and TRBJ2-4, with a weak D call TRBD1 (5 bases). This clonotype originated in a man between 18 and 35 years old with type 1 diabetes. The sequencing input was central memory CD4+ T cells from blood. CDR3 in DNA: TGCGCCAGCAGCTTGAACCCCAGCAGGGAAAACATTCAGTACTTC. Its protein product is CASSLNPSRENIQYF.